Below, one T cell receptor beta chain is given with its context. Its antigen is not identified. The data were obtained in a study of cytomegalovirus exposure and HLA in healthy donors. Overall study findings and caveats: Among TCR beta chains of equal frequency, HLA-associated ones were more clonally expanded in a later analysis. A later analysis linked a missense variant in DCLRE1C to the trimming of TCR beta V and J genes. Earlier analysis yielded a pattern in which most TCR beta V segments were productive about 90% or about 30% of the time.

PCR involved 60 Vbeta and 13 Jbeta primers. Data came from immunoSEQ multiplex PCR; TCRdb stores just in-frame clones and leaves some out. The table has 250,000 or so clones, around 90% seen once. Each donor was healthy, and each was a bone marrow donor. The TCR comes from a girl aged 2 to 9 in good health and CMV-seronegative. Sequenced input: PBMCs.

The CDR3 bases are TGTGCCAGCAGCTTGGGGAGGGGAAATCAGCCCCAGCATTTT. This encodes CASSLGRGNQPQHF. This chain joins TRBV5-6 and TRBJ1-5, with a tentative D call TRBD1 (5 bases). There are 14 residues in the CDR3. Germline V gene sequence: CDR1 SGHDT, CDR2 YYEEEE. The V and J ends lost 0 bases and 4 bases respectively, with 8 bases between them.